This entry lists 2 T cell receptor beta chains sequenced from one sample in a study of CD8+ T cells in alopecia areata. Reverse transcribed after extraction, RNA yielded cDNA as the sequencing template. Profiled with immunoSEQ multiplex PCR; TCRdb holds only in-frame clones, not every one. The table shows under 250,000 clones, with about 56% occurring only once. The source material was CD8+ T cells sorted from blood. The receptors shown here come from a human donor in good health.

This clone came up a few times. The rearrangement links TRBV6-4 to TRBJ2-2; D tentatively reads TRBD1 or TRBD2 (5 bases each). The CDR3 length is 14 residues. Germline values: CDR1 MRHNA, CDR2 SNTAGT. With 5 bases removed from V and 3 bases from J, the gap between germline ends came to 10 bases. The CDR3 is CASSPGTDTGELFF. The CDR3 DNA reads as TGTGCCAGCAGTCCCGGGACGGACACCGGGGAGCTGTTTTTT.

In its sample, this clone was seen a few times. CDR3 coding DNA: TGCGCCAGCAGCCTAGACAACACCGGGGAGCTGTTTTTT. This gives the protein CASSLDNTGELFF. The chain joins TRBV4-1 to TRBJ2-2; no definite D call. This CDR3 has 13 amino acids. CDR1 is MGHRA, CDR2 YSYEKL, per germline. V shed 4 bases and J shed 2 bases, with 5 bases lying between them.